This T cell receptor (beta chain) was captured by sequencing in a study of shared clonotypes between healthy human individuals. General study points: A small donor pool kept down the genetic and exposure-history diversity that was represented. The study generally estimated greater richness for naive than memory subsets.

CDR1 and CDR2 (germline): SGHDT, YYEEEE. The V end lost 4 bases, the J end lost 5 bases, and 9 bases lay between the germline ends. CDR3 length: 13 amino acids. The assay was immunoSEQ multiplex PCR, and TCRdb's table has in-frame clones only and misses some. This table has about 590,000 clones, over 95% appearing once. Comments on this clone: As yet, its antigen is unknown.

The naive CD8 population came from CD45RO-negative cells selected for CCR7, without terminally differentiated effector memory CD45RA+ cells. The donors, healthy adults who were HIV-negative, had experienced no recent acute infections or vaccinations. The receptor was derived from a woman in her 30s in good health. The sample was naive CD8+ T cells sorted from blood. The chain has TRBV5-6 and TRBJ1-4; D perhaps matches TRBD1 (6 bases). Here the CDR3 DNA reads TGTGCCAGCAGCGGGACATCGAATGAAAAACTGTTTTTT. Translated, it gives CASSGTSNEKLFF.